This T cell receptor (beta chain) was documented in a study of T cell changes during pregnancy in multiple sclerosis. The method was immunoSEQ multiplex PCR; TCRdb's version includes in-frame clones alone and lacks a portion of them. The data contain 45,000 to 55,000 clones, 85% to 95% of them seen just once; the ten biggest clones take up roughly 0.99%. Trimming took 2 bases from V and 6 from J; bases not matched to a gene: 6. The length of the CDR3 is 14 residues. Germline lookup yields CDR1 GTSNPN and CDR2 SVGIG (reference sequence). The sample holds one count of this clone. The chain couples TRBV30 to TRBJ2-2; 7 nucleotides line up with TRBD1. The origin of this receptor is a female donor in good health, enrolled as a control in a pregnancy study. The material was CD4+ T cells from peripheral blood mononuclear cells, obtained in the second trimester of pregnancy. The CDR3 spells CAWSWGRGSGELFF. The CDR3 nucleotides read TGTGCCTGGAGTTGGGGCAGGGGGTCCGGGGAGCTGTTTTTT.